The following is a T cell receptor beta chain sequence with its context. Original analysis: Cell counts per sample came from amplifying reference gene primers. Produced via immunoSEQ multiplex PCR; TCRdb's table is partial and in-frame only. V, J and clone size are those of that table, while D and trimming were read from the DNA. The sample lists some 210,000 clones, 92% occurring once. These data are taken from a study of blood T cell repertoires in COVID-19. Study as a whole: Sites across the United States, Italy and Spain contributed samples from acute and convalescent COVID-19. Sample material is recorded as cDNA or gDNA derived from T cells, B-cell-depleted T cells, or PBMCs.

This receptor was identified in a man under 40 with acute or convalescent COVID-19. Sequences were obtained from peripheral blood.

The CDR3 sequence: CAIGRQDTEAFF. The CDR3 bases are TGTGCCATCGGTCGCCAGGACACTGAAGCTTTCTTT. The J gene is TRBJ1-1, the V gene TRBV10-3; D not certain. V shed 8 bases and J shed 3 bases, with 10 bases lying between them. This CDR3 is 12 amino acids long. Germline V lookup: CDR1 ENHRY, CDR2 SYGVKD.